This TCR beta chain was retrieved from a study of control samples from healthy donors and cancer patients. The CDR3 extends over 14 amino acids. Between the trimmed V and J ends, which lost 4 bases and 5 bases, there was a span of 15 bases. Germline V gene data show CDR1 as SGDLS and CDR2 as YYNGEE. Method: immunoSEQ multiplex PCR; TCRdb's copy keeps in-frame clones and lacks some. Of 90,000 or so clones listed, around four fifths are singletons. This TCR came from a man under 40 in good health. The chain carries TRBV9 and TRBJ1-1; D unresolved. The specimen was blood. The CDR3 reads CASSPGEGRTEAFF. The CDR3 DNA sequence: TGTGCCAGCAGCCCCGGTGAGGGTAGGACTGAAGCTTTCTTT.